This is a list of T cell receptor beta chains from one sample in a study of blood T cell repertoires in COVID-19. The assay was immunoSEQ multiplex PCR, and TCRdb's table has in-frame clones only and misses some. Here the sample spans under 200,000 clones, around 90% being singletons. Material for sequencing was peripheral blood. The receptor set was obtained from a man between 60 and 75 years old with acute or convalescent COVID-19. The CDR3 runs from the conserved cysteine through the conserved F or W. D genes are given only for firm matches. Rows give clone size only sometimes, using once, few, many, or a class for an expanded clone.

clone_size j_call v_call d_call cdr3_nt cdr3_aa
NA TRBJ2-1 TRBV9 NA TGTGCCAGCAGCAGAGCGGCGAGCTCCTACAATGAGCAGTTCTTC CASSRAASSYNEQFF
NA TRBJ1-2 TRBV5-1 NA TGCGCCAGCAGCCTGAGAGCTAACTATGGCTACACCTTC CASSLRANYGYTF
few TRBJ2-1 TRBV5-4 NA TGTGCCAGCAGCTCGGACAGAACGGATGAGCAGTTCTTC CASSSDRTDEQFF
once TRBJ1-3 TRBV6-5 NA TGTGCCAGCAGTCGTGACACAAGCTCTGGAAACACCATATATTTT CASSRDTSSGNTIYF
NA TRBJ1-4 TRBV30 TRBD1 TGTGCCTGGAGCGGGACAGGGACTGAAAAACTGTTTTTT CAWSGTGTEKLFF
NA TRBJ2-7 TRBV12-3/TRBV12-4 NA TGTGCCAGCAGTTCCTACAGATCCTACGAGCAGTACTTC CASSSYRSYEQYF
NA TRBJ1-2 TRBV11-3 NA TGTGCCAGCAGCCAAACAGAATACTATGGCTACACCTTC CASSQTEYYGYTF
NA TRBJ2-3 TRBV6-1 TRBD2 TGTGCCAGCAGTGAGAAGCGGGGGCCCACAGATACGCAGTATTTT CASSEKRGPTDTQYF
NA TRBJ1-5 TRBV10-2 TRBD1 TGCGCCAGAGGACAGGGGACGGCCAATCGGCCCCAGCATTTT CARGQGTANRPQHF
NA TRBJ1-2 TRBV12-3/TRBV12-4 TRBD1 TGTGCCAGCAGTTTGCCAGGGGGCTATGGCTACACCTTC CASSLPGGYGYTF
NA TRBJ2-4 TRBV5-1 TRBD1 TGCGCCAGCAGCTTTTTCACGGGACAGGGGGCACTAGCCAAAAACATTCAGTACTTC CASSFFTGQGALAKNIQYF
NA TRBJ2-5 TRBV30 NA TGTGCCTGGTTGGAGGGTGGGGAGACCCAGTACTTC CAWLEGGETQYF
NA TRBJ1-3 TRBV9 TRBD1 TGTGCCAGCAGCGTCCTAGCAGGGGGCCCAGGAAACACCATATATTTT CASSVLAGGPGNTIYF
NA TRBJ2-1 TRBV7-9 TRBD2 TGTGCCAGCAGCTTAGTACGACTAGCGGGGTTCAATGAGCAGTTCTTC CASSLVRLAGFNEQFF
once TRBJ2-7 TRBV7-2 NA TGTGCCAGCAGCTTAGCGGGACTCTCCTACGAGCAGTACTTC CASSLAGLSYEQYF
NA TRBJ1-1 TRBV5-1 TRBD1 TGCGCCAGCAGCTTAGGTGCAGGGGGCGCCGGAACTGAAGCTTTCTTT CASSLGAGGAGTEAFF
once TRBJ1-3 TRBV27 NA TGTGCCAGCAGTATCGACATAAACTCTGGAAACACCATATATTTT CASSIDINSGNTIYF
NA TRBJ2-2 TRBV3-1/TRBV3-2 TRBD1 TGTGCCAGCCGACAGGGGGCCGGGGAGCTGTTTTTT CASRQGAGELFF
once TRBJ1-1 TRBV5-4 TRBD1 TGTGCCAGCAGCTCGGACAGGGCAATTGAAGCTTTCTTT CASSSDRAIEAFF
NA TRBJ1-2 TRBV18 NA TGTGCCAGCTCACCACCGGGGGGAGGAGGCTACACCTTC CASSPPGGGGYTF
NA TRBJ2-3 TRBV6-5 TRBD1 TGTGCCAGCAGCAGGGGGCCAGATACGCAGTATTTT CASSRGPDTQYF
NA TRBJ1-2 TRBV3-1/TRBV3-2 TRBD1 TGTGCCAGCAGCCATGTCGGACAGGGCTATGGCTACACCTTC CASSHVGQGYGYTF
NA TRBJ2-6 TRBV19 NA TGTGCCAGTAGTATAACCCACCGGTGGGGGGCTGGGGCCAACGTCCTGACTTTC CASSITHRWGAGANVLTF
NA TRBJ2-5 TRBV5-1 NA TGCGCCAGCATCTTGGTAGAGGGAGAGACCCAGTACTTC CASILVEGETQYF
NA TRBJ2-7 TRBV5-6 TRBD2 TGTGCCAGCAGCTTAACTAGCGGACTAAACGAGCAGTACTTC CASSLTSGLNEQYF
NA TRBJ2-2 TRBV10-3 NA TGTGCCATCAAGGGAGGTCTCAGCGCGAACACCGGGGAGCTGTTTTTT CAIKGGLSANTGELFF
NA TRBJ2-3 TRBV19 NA TGTGCCAGTAGTGCGGACTCGGGGAATACGCAGTATTTT CASSADSGNTQYF
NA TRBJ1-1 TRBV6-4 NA TGTGCCAGCATGCGGGAGTTATTCGACACTGAAGCTTTCTTT CASMRELFDTEAFF
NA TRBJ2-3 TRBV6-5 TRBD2 TGTGCCAGCAGTTACTCGGGGGGACTAGGAACAGATACGCAGTATTTT CASSYSGGLGTDTQYF
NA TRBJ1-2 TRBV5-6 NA TGTGCCAGCAGCCCCTATGGGGGGACGGGAAGTATAGGCTACACCTTC CASSPYGGTGSIGYTF
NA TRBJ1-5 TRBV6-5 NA TGTGCCACCGGGATTGGGATGGGGCAGCCCCAGCATTTT CATGIGMGQPQHF
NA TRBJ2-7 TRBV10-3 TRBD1 TGTGCCATCAGGACAGGGGGCGTCGAGCAGTACTTC CAIRTGGVEQYF
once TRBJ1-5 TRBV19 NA TGTGCCAGTAGCGTGGGAGGGGCAGGCAATCAGCCCCAGCATTTT CASSVGGAGNQPQHF
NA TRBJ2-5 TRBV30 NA TGTGCCTGGAGTGTGCAGGGCGTGGAGACCCAGTACTTC CAWSVQGVETQYF
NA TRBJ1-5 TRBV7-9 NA TGTGCCAGCAGCTTAGATAAAGGAGCTTTGAGCAATCAGCCCCGGCATTTT CASSLDKGALSNQPRHF
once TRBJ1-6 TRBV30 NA TGTGCCTGGAGTAGAGCAAGGAGCTCCTATAATTCACCCCTCCACTTT CAWSRARSSYNSPLHF
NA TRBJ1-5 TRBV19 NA TGTGCCAGTAGTATATCAGGGTCAGGCAATCAGCCCCAGCATTTT CASSISGSGNQPQHF